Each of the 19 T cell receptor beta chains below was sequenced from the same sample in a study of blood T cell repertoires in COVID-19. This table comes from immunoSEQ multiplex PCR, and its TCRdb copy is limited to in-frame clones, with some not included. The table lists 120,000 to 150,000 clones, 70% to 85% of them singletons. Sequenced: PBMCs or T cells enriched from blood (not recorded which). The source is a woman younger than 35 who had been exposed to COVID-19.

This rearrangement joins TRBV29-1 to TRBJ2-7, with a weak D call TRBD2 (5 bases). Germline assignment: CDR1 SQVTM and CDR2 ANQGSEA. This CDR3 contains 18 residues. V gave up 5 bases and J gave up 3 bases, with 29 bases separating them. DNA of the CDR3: TGCAGCGTTCCTAAGAGGGTCATAAGTTGCCCCCCATACTACGAGCAGTACTTC. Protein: CSVPKRVISCPPYYEQYF.

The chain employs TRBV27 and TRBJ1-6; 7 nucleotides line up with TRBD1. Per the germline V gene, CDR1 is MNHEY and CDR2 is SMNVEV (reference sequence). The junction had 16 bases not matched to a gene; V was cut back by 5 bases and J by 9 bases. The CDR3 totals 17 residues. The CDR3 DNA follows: TGTGCCAGCAGTCGAACCTCAAGACAGGGTCGCACTTCACCCCTCCACTTT. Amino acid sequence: CASSRTSRQGRTSPLHF.

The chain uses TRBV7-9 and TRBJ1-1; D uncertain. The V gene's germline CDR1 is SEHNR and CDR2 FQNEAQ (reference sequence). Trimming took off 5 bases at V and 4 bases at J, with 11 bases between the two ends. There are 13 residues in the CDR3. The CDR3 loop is CASSTGVITEAFF. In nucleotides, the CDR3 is TGTGCCAGCAGCACGGGAGTGATCACTGAAGCTTTCTTT.

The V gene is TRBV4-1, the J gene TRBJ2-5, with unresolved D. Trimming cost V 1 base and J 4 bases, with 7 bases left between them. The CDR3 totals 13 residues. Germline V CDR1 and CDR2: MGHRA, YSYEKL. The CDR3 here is CASSQGPLETQYF. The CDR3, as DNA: TGCGCCAGCAGCCAAGGGCCGTTAGAGACCCAGTACTTC.

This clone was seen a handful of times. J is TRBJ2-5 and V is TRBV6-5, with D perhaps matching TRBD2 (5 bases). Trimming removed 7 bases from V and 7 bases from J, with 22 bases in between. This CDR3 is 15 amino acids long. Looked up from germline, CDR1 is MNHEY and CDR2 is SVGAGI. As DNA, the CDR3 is TGTGCCAGCACTCTCGGGGTGGGAGAAGGATCGACCCAGTACTTC. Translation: CASTLGVGEGSTQYF.

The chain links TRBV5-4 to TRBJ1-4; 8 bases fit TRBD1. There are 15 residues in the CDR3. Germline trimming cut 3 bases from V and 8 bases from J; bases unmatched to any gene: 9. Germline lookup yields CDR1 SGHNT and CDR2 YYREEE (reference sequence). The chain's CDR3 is CASSYRTGQREKLFF. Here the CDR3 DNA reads TGTGCCAGCAGCTATAGGACAGGGCAAAGGGAAAAACTGTTTTTT.

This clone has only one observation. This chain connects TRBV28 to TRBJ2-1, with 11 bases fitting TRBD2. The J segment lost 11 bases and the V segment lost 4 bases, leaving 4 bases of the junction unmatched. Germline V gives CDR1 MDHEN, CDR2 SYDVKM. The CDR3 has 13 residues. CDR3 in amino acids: CASSSGLAEKQFF. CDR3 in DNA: TGTGCCAGCAGTTCGGGACTAGCGGAAAAGCAGTTCTTC.

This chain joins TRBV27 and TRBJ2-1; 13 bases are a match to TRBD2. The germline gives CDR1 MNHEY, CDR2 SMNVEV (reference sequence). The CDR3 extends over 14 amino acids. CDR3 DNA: TGTACTACTTCTGGACTAGCGGGAGTAGGGGAGCAGTTCTTC. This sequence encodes CTTSGLAGVGEQFF.

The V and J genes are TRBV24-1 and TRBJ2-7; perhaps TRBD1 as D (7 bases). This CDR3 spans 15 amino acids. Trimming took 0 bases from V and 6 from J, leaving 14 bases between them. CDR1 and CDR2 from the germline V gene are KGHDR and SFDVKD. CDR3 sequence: CATSDLRRGQGEQYF. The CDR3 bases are TGTGCCACCAGTGATTTGAGGAGGGGGCAAGGCGAGCAGTACTTC.

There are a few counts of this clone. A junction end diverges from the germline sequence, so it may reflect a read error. The CDR3 loop reads CASSQGLAGYNEQFF. The DNA of the CDR3 is TGTGCCAGCAGTCAAGGACTAGCGGGCTACAATGAGCAGTTCTTC. The chain joins TRBV4-2 to TRBJ2-1; 11 bases line up with TRBD2. The germline V gene has CDR1 LGHNA and CDR2 YNFKEQ. The CDR3 totals 15 residues.

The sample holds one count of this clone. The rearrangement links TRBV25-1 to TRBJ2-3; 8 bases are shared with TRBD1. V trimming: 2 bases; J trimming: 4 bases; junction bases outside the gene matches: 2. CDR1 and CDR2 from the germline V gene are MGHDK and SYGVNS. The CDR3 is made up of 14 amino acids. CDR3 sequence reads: CASSEQGAADTQYF. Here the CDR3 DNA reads TGTGCCAGCAGTGAACAGGGGGCTGCAGATACGCAGTATTTT.

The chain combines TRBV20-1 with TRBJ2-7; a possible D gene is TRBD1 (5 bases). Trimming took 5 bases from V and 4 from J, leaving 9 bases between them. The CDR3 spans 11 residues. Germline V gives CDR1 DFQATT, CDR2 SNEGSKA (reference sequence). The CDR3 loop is CSAQGKYEQYF. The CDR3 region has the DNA TGCAGTGCTCAGGGAAAGTACGAGCAGTACTTC.

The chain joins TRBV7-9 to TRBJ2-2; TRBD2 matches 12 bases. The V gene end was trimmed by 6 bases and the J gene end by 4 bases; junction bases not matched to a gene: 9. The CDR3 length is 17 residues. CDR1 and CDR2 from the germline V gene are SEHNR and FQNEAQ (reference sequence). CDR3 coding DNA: TGTGCCAGCAGGAAAAGGACTAGCGGGACAACCACCGGGGAGCTGTTTTTT. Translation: CASRKRTSGTTTGELFF.

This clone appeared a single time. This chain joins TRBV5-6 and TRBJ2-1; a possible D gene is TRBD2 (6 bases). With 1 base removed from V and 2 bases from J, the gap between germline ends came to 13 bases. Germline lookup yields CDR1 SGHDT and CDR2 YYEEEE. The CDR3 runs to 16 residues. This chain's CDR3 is CASSLLRLAAYNEQFF. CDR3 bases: TGTGCCAGCAGCTTGTTAAGATTAGCGGCCTACAATGAGCAGTTCTTC.

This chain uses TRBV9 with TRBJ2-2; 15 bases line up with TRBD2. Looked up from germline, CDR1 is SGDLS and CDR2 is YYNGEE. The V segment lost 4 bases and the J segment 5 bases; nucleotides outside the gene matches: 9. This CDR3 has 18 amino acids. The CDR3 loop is CASSLGTSGRRITGELFF. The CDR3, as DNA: TGTGCCAGCAGCTTAGGGACTAGCGGGAGGAGGATAACCGGGGAGCTGTTTTTT.

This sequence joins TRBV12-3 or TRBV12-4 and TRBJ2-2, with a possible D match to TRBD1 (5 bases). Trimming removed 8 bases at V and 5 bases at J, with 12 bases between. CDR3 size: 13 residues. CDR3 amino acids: CASLYRRTGELFF. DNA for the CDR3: TGTGCCAGCCTGTACAGGCGGACCGGGGAGCTGTTTTTT.

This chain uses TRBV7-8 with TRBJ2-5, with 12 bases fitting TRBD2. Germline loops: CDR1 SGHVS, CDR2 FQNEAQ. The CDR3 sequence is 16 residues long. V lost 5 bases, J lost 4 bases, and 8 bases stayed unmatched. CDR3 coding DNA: TGTGCCAGCAGCATCGGACTAGCGGGAAAGAGAGAGACCCAGTACTTC. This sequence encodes CASSIGLAGKRETQYF.

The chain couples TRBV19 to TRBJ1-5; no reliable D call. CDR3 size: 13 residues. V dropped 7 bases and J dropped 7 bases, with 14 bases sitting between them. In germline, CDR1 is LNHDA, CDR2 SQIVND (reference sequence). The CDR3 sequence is CASKDRTGQPQHF. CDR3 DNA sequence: TGTGCCAGTAAAGATCGGACTGGGCAGCCCCAGCATTTT.

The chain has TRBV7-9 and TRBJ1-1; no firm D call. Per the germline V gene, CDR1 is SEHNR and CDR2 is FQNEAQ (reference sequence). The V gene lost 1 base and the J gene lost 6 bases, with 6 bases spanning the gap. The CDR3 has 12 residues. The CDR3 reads CASSLVEAEAFF. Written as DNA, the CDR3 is TGTGCCAGCAGCTTAGTTGAGGCTGAAGCTTTCTTT.